Listed below are T cell receptor beta chains from one sample, sequenced in a study of Tregs in tolerant kidney transplant recipients. TCRdb's table, derived via immunoSEQ multiplex PCR, lists solely in-frame clones and lacks some. The sample lists about 50,000 clones, roughly nine tenths occurring once. This specimen was CD8+ T cells from blood (PBMCs), taken 12 months after the transplant. The receptors derive from a human patient who received a combined kidney and bone marrow transplant. Some T cells may have come from the graft donor. Each CDR3 is given with its conserved first and last residue. Fields, in order: V gene, J gene, CDR3 protein.

V gene: TRBV27
J gene: TRBJ2-1
CDR3 protein: CASSQAPPPLDEQFF

V gene: TRBV7-9
J gene: TRBJ2-7
CDR3 protein: CASSETLGQGPYEQYF

V gene: TRBV4-1
J gene: TRBJ1-6
CDR3 protein: CASSHTDSSYNSPLHF

V gene: TRBV27
J gene: TRBJ2-7
CDR3 protein: CASSFQLTGDLSYEQYF

V gene: TRBV27
J gene: TRBJ2-7
CDR3 protein: CASSLSVGTGVYEQYF

V gene: TRBV7-8
J gene: TRBJ2-2
CDR3 protein: CASSQGGGGETGELFF

V gene: TRBV30
J gene: TRBJ2-1
CDR3 protein: CAWSVLPRQGPVYNEQFF

V gene: TRBV4-3
J gene: TRBJ2-7
CDR3 protein: CASSQGASGSPYEQYF

V gene: TRBV19
J gene: -
CDR3 protein: CASQLGTGDYEQYF

V gene: TRBV4-3
J gene: TRBJ1-6
CDR3 protein: CASSQGFTVLNSPLHF

V gene: TRBV7-8
J gene: TRBJ1-6
CDR3 protein: CASSPERALESSYNSPLHF

V gene: TRBV13
J gene: TRBJ2-2
CDR3 protein: CASSPIGVTGELFF

V gene: TRBV9
J gene: TRBJ1-1
CDR3 protein: CASSVAAGGTEAFF

V gene: TRBV7-6
J gene: TRBJ2-7
CDR3 protein: CASSLARGSYEQYF

V gene: TRBV19
J gene: TRBJ2-2
CDR3 protein: CASSPSRQGVLTGELFF

V gene: TRBV28
J gene: TRBJ2-1
CDR3 protein: CASKGSGLNEQFF

V gene: TRBV27
J gene: TRBJ2-7
CDR3 protein: CASSSGRGLAKYEQYF

V gene: TRBV7-9
J gene: TRBJ2-1
CDR3 protein: CASSLPGFREQFF

V gene: TRBV7-9
J gene: TRBJ1-2
CDR3 protein: CASSFTRTDGYTF

V gene: TRBV6-4
J gene: TRBJ1-6
CDR3 protein: CASSVGTGSNSPLHF

V gene: TRBV7-2
J gene: TRBJ2-1
CDR3 protein: CASSWERGSSYNEQFF

V gene: TRBV7-9
J gene: TRBJ2-1
CDR3 protein: CASRNGTSGILSNNEQFF

V gene: TRBV7-6
J gene: TRBJ1-1
CDR3 protein: CASSLDPRDTEAFF

V gene: TRBV7-8
J gene: TRBJ2-5
CDR3 protein: CASSRIRVSKETQYF

V gene: TRBV7-9
J gene: TRBJ1-5
CDR3 protein: CASSLANRRPQHF

V gene: TRBV5-6
J gene: TRBJ2-7
CDR3 protein: CASSRGLASEQYF

V gene: TRBV7-7
J gene: TRBJ2-3
CDR3 protein: CASALVAQDTQYF

V gene: TRBV9
J gene: TRBJ2-3
CDR3 protein: CASCLVGGTDTQYF

V gene: TRBV7-6
J gene: TRBJ2-1
CDR3 protein: CASSLWTGDEQFF

V gene: TRBV2
J gene: TRBJ2-7
CDR3 protein: CASRHHGDYEQYF

V gene: TRBV29-1
J gene: TRBJ1-2
CDR3 protein: CSVEAPDRTNGYTF

V gene: TRBV18
J gene: TRBJ1-1
CDR3 protein: CASSPRGFLTEAFF

V gene: TRBV11-2
J gene: TRBJ1-3
CDR3 protein: CASSLGRTVSGNTIYF

V gene: TRBV13
J gene: TRBJ2-2
CDR3 protein: CASSLEIRTANTGELFF

V gene: TRBV4-3
J gene: TRBJ2-7
CDR3 protein: CASSQKTGGSDEQYF

V gene: TRBV28
J gene: TRBJ2-4
CDR3 protein: CASSFAGRGIQYF

V gene: TRBV2
J gene: TRBJ1-4
CDR3 protein: CASSDKGAWEKLFF

V gene: TRBV4-2
J gene: TRBJ1-4
CDR3 protein: CATGTGNEKLFF